Sequencing of this T cell receptor beta chain was carried out in a study of blood T cell repertoires in COVID-19. Study details: T cells, B-cell-depleted T cells, or PBMCs provided the cDNA or gDNA that served as material.

Per the original methods: For nucleated cells, counts were estimated from reference gene primer amplification. Clones were sequenced by immunoSEQ multiplex PCR, and TCRdb holds only the in-frame ones, with some missing. V and J calls and clone size follow that table, whereas D and trimming were derived from the DNA. The data show fewer than 350,000 clones, more than 75% seen once. CDR1 is LNHDA, CDR2 SQIVND, per germline (reference sequence). After removal of 6 bases from V and 6 bases from J, the junction contained 4 bases not matched to a gene. The CDR3 consists of 13 residues. The specimen sequenced was PBMCs or T cells enriched from blood (not recorded which). This chain uses TRBV19 with TRBJ2-2, with 7 positions matching TRBD2. This sequence was found in a woman aged 40 to 50 with acute COVID-19. CDR3 nucleotide sequence: TGTGCCAGTAGCGGACTAGTGGCCGGGGAGCTGTTTTTT. Translated: CASSGLVAGELFF.